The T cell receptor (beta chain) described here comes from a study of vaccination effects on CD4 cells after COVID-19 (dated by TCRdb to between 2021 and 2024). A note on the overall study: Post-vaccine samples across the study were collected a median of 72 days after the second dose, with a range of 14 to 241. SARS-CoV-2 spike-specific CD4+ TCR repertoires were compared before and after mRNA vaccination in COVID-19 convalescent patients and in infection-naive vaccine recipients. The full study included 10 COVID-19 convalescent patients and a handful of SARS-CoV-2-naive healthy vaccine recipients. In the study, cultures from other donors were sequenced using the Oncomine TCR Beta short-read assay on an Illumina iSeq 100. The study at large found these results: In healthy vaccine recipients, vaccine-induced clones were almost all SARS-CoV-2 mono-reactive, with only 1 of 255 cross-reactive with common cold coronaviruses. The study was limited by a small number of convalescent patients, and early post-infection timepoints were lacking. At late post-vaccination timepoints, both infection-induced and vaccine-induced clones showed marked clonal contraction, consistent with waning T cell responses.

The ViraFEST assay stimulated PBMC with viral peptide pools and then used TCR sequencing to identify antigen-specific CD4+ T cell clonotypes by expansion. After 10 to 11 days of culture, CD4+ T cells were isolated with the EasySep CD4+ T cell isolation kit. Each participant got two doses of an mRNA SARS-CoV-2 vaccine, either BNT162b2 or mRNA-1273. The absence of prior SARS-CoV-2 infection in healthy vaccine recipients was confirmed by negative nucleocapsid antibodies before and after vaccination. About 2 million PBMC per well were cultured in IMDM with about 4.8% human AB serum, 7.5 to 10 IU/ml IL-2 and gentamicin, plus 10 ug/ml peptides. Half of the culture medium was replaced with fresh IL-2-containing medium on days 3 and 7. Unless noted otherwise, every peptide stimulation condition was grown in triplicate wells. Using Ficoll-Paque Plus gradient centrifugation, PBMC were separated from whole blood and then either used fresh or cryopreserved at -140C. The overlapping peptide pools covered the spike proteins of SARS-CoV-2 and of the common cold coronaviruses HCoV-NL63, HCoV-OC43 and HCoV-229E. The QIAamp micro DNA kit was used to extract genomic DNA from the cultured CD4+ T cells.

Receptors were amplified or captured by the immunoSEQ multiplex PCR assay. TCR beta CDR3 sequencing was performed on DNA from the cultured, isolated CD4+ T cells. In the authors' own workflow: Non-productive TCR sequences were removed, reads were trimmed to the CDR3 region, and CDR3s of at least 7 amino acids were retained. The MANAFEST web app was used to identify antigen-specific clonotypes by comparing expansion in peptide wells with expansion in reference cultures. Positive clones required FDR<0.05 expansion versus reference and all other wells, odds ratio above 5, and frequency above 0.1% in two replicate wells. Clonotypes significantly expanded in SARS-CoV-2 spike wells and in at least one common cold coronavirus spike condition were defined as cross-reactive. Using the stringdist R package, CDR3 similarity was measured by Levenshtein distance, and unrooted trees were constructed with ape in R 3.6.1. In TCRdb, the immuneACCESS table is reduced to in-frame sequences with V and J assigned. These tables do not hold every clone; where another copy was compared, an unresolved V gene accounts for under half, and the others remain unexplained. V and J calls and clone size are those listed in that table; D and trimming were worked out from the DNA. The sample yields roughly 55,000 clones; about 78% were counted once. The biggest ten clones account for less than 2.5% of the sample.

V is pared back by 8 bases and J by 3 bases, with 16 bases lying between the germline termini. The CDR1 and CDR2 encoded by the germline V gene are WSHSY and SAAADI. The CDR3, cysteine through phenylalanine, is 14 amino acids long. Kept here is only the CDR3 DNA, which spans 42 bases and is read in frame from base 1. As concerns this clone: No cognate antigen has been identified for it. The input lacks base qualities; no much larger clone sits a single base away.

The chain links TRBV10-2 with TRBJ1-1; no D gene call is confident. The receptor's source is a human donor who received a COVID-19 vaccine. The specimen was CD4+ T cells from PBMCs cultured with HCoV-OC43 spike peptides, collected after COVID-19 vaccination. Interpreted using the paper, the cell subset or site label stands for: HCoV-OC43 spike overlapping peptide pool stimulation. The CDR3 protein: CASLTTSRDTEAFF. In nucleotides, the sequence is TGCGCCAGCCTTACGACCAGCCGGGACACTGAAGCTTTCTTT.